The clone carrying this T cell receptor (beta chain) has a count of ten or more. Per the original data handling: Using reference gene primer amplification, nucleated cell counts were estimated. The data were produced by immunoSEQ multiplex PCR, yet TCRdb's version contains in-frame clones alone and is incomplete. V and J calls and clone size are those listed in that table; D and trimming were worked out from the DNA. The sample records 84,000 or so clones, about 83% being singletons. This sample is drawn from a study of blood T cell repertoires in COVID-19. The germline V gene encodes CDR1 SGHAT and CDR2 FQNNGV. The CDR3 covers 15 residues. Trimming shortened V by 5 bases and J by 4 bases, and 17 bases separated the two germline ends.

The source is a man aged 55 to 70 with acute or convalescent COVID-19. Sequenced sample: peripheral blood. The chain links TRBV11-2 to TRBJ1-1; TRBD1 might be the D (6 bases). CDR3 in amino acids: CASSPGQPWGTEAFF. The CDR3 DNA reads TGTGCCAGCAGCCCAGGACAGCCTTGGGGCACTGAAGCTTTCTTT.